Below are 29 T cell receptor beta chains sequenced from a single sample in a study of shared clonotypes between healthy human individuals. Only in-frame clones appear in the TCRdb table, and some are missing; sequencing was by immunoSEQ multiplex PCR. This sample has more than 2 million clones, with 90% to 95% found just once. The sample was naive CD4+ T cells sorted from blood. Noted subset: CD45RA+ positively selected. The source is a man between 18 and 35 years old in good health.

This chain links TRBV6-5 with TRBJ2-7; D possibly corresponds to TRBD2 (5 bases). Germline CDR1 is MNHEY and CDR2 is SVGAGI. The CDR3 is 14 residues long. Trimming shortened V by 1 base and J by 5 bases, and 12 bases separated the two germline ends. CDR3 in amino acids: CASSYWRAPDEQYF. DNA for the CDR3: TGTGCCAGCAGTTACTGGCGGGCCCCAGACGAGCAGTACTTC.

The gene calls are TRBV7-6 and TRBJ2-7; TRBD2 is a possible D gene (6 bases). The CDR3 loop spans 15 amino acids. CDR1 is SGHVS, CDR2 FNYEAQ, per germline. V was pared by 5 bases and J by 0 bases, with 14 bases between. CDR3 protein: CASSRDFFSSYEQYF. The CDR3 DNA reads TGTGCCAGCAGCCGGGACTTTTTCAGCTCCTACGAGCAGTACTTC.

V is TRBV28 and J is TRBJ1-1; tentatively, D is TRBD1 (5 bases). The CDR3 extends over 15 amino acids. Germline CDR1 and CDR2: MDHEN and SYDVKM. Trimming cost V 4 bases and J 2 bases, with 14 bases left between them. CDR3: CASSSPREINTEAFF. The DNA of the CDR3 is TGTGCCAGCAGTTCCCCCAGGGAAATAAACACTGAAGCTTTCTTT.

As DNA, the CDR3 is TGCGCCAGCAGCCCGGGTTTACAGTCCACAGATACGCAGTATTTT. It translates to CASSPGLQSTDTQYF. The rearrangement joins TRBV5-1 to TRBJ2-3; D not certain. Deletions cut 4 bases from V and 2 bases from J, with 14 bases between. There are 15 residues in the CDR3. The germline gives CDR1 SGHRS, CDR2 YFSETQ.

The chain recombines TRBV4-1 with TRBJ1-4, with D uncertain. Germline values: CDR1 MGHRA, CDR2 YSYEKL. The CDR3 covers 15 residues. With 4 bases removed from V and 8 bases from J, the gap between germline ends came to 17 bases. The CDR3 nucleotides read TGCGCCAGCAGCCCTTCGGCAAAGGGTCAGGAAAAACTGTTTTTT. Amino acids: CASSPSAKGQEKLFF.

The rearrangement uses TRBV9 and TRBJ2-3, with 10 bases aligning to TRBD1. The CDR3 consists of 17 residues. With 5 bases clipped from V and 2 bases from J, the junction kept 11 bases outside the gene matches. Looked up from germline, CDR1 is SGDLS and CDR2 is YYNGEE. The CDR3 here is CASSSGTGVIPTDTQYF. In DNA, the CDR3 is TGTGCCAGCAGTTCCGGGACAGGGGTCATCCCCACAGATACGCAGTATTTT.

The chain uses TRBV29-1 and TRBJ2-2; the D is unclear. With 2 bases removed from V and 6 bases from J, the gap between germline ends came to 7 bases. Germline CDR1 and CDR2: SQVTM and ANQGSEA. The CDR3 totals 12 residues. CDR3 sequence (DNA): TGCAGCGTTGAATTTATCTCCGGGGAGCTGTTTTTT. Protein: CSVEFISGELFF.

J is TRBJ2-2 and V is TRBV2; no reliable D call. The CDR3 is 15 amino acids. Germline-derived CDR1 and CDR2 are SNHLY and FYNNEI. V gave up 6 bases and J gave up 4 bases, with 15 bases separating them. The CDR3 protein is CASRNEASSTGELFF. CDR3 coding DNA: TGTGCCAGCAGAAACGAGGCCTCAAGCACCGGGGAGCTGTTTTTT.

V usage is TRBV5-1 and J usage is TRBJ1-2; 9 bases align to TRBD1. Germline-derived CDR1 and CDR2 are SGHRS and YFSETQ. Losses at the gene ends were 5 bases for V and 7 bases for J; bases not matched to a gene: 3. The CDR3 runs to 12 residues. The CDR3 region has the DNA TGCGCCAGCAGAGGGACAGGGTCTGGCTACACCTTC. Translating gives CASRGTGSGYTF. The variable domain in full, with the rest retrieved from reference TRBV5-1 and TRBJ1-2, is KAGVTQTPRYLIKTRGQQVTLSCSPISGHRSVSWYQQTPGQGLQFLFEYFSETQRNKGNFPGRFSGRQFSNSRSEMNVSTLELGDSALYLCASRGTGSGYTFGSGTRLTVV.

DNA of the CDR3: TGTGCCAGCAGCGCCGGGCAGGGGAATGAAAAACTGTTTTTT. It codes for CASSAGQGNEKLFF. The J gene is TRBJ1-4, the V gene TRBV5-6; perhaps TRBD1 as D (6 bases). Trimming removed 4 bases at V and 5 bases at J, with 12 bases between. The germline V gene encodes CDR1 SGHDT and CDR2 YYEEEE. The CDR3 spans 14 residues.

This chain joins TRBV25-1 and TRBJ2-7; 8 bases agree with TRBD1. The CDR3 totals 14 residues. Germline V gene lookup returns CDR1 MGHDK and CDR2 SYGVNS. V trimming: 5 bases; J trimming: 3 bases; junction bases outside the gene matches: 6. CDR3 region: CASSRTGSLYEQYF. DNA for the CDR3: TGTGCCAGCAGTAGGACAGGGAGCCTCTACGAGCAGTACTTC.

As for this clone: Other DNA variants within this sample encode the same CDR3. The rearrangement links TRBV7-9 to TRBJ2-3; TRBD2 might be the D (5 bases). Germline-derived CDR1 and CDR2 are SEHNR and FQNEAQ (reference sequence). The CDR3 is 13 amino acids. V dropped 0 bases and J dropped 6 bases, with 7 bases sitting between them. The CDR3 DNA reads as TGTGCCAGCAGCTTAGCGTCGGGGGATACGCAGTATTTT. Protein sequence: CASSLASGDTQYF.

The rearrangement uses TRBV6-1 and TRBJ1-6, with TRBD1 as a possible D gene (5 bases). The CDR3 is 13 residues long. Germline V CDR1 and CDR2: MNHNS, SASEGT. Trimming shortened V by 8 bases and J by 9 bases, and 14 bases separated the two germline ends. The CDR3 sequence is CASVIRAGSPLHF. DNA of the CDR3: TGTGCCAGCGTTATCAGGGCCGGTTCACCCCTCCACTTT.

The gene calls are TRBV6-5 and TRBJ1-6; the D gene is possibly TRBD1 (6 bases). V lost 0 bases to trimming and J lost 10 bases, with 16 bases between them. The CDR3 contains 16 residues. The germline CDR1 and CDR2 sequences are MNHEY and SVGAGI. This CDR3 is CASSYSKQDRGSPLHF. DNA of the CDR3: TGTGCCAGCAGTTACTCGAAACAGGACAGAGGGTCACCCCTCCACTTT.

CDR3 amino acids: CASSLGQGQGTGELFF. The CDR3 DNA reads TGCGCCAGCAGCTTGGGACAGGGACAAGGCACCGGGGAGCTGTTTTTT. The chain recombines TRBV5-1 with TRBJ2-2; 7 bases match TRBD1. The CDR3 length is 16 residues. Germline-derived CDR1 and CDR2 are SGHRS and YFSETQ. The junction had 6 bases not matched to a gene; V was cut back by 0 bases and J by 4 bases.

The V gene is TRBV4-1, the J gene TRBJ2-2; TRBD1 matches 8 bases. Germline trimming cut 3 bases from V and 6 bases from J; bases unmatched to any gene: 3. Per germline, CDR1 MGHRA and CDR2 YSYEKL. The CDR3 length is 14 residues. The CDR3 spells CASSHPDRAGELFF. CDR3 nucleotide sequence: TGCGCCAGCAGCCACCCGGACAGGGCCGGGGAGCTGTTTTTT.

This rearrangement joins TRBV28 to TRBJ2-1, with a possible D match to TRBD2 (5 bases). V was clipped by 11 bases and J by 4 bases, with 15 bases between them. The CDR3 runs to 13 residues. Germline values: CDR1 MDHEN, CDR2 SYDVKM. CDR3 loop: CASTGGPYNEQFF. The CDR3 region has the DNA TGTGCCTCGACGGGCGGGCCGTACAATGAGCAGTTCTTC.

The chain couples TRBV4-3 to TRBJ2-1; 11 bases map to TRBD2. V was clipped by 1 base and J by 8 bases; unmatched bases: 7. This CDR3 has 16 amino acids. CDR1 is LGHNA and CDR2 is YSLEER in the germline V gene. CDR3 residues: CASSQGVSGRADEQFF. The CDR3 nucleotides read TGCGCCAGCAGCCAAGGGGTTAGCGGGAGGGCCGATGAGCAGTTCTTC.

The chain joins TRBV18 to TRBJ2-7; D call uncertain. The V gene's germline CDR1 is KGHSH and CDR2 LQKENI. Trimming pared 3 bases from V and 6 bases from J, leaving 18 bases between. CDR3 length: 15 amino acids. CDR3 coding DNA: TGTGCCAGCTCACCTGGAGCCTATCATTTGGGCGAGCAGTACTTC. It encodes CASSPGAYHLGEQYF.

The genes are TRBV5-4 and TRBJ2-3; 14 positions match TRBD2. V lost 4 bases to trimming and J lost 3 bases; unmatched junction nucleotides: 7. The germline CDR1 and CDR2 sequences are SGHNT and YYREEE (reference sequence). CDR3 length: 17 amino acids. The CDR3 DNA reads TGTGCCAGCAGCCCCGGGACTAGCGGGAGAACGACAGATACGCAGTATTTT. Its protein is CASSPGTSGRTTDTQYF. Full variable domain (rest looked up from reference TRBV5-4 and TRBJ2-3): ETGVTQSPTHLIKTRGQQVTLRCSSQSGHNTVSWYQQALGQGPQFIFQYYREEENGRGNFPPRFSGLQFPNYSSELNVNALELDDSALYLCASSPGTSGRTTDTQYFGPGTRLTVL.

The genes are TRBV7-2 and TRBJ2-3; D unclear. Germline V gene sequence: CDR1 SGHTA, CDR2 FQGNSA. The CDR3 consists of 14 residues. V lost 3 bases, J lost 4 bases, and 11 bases lay in between. The CDR3 region has the DNA TGTGCCAGCAGCTTCCTGGCTGAGGCAGATACGCAGTATTTT. Its protein is CASSFLAEADTQYF.

The chain joins TRBV30 to TRBJ2-7; D may be TRBD1 (5 bases). V was trimmed by 6 bases and J by 1 base, leaving 10 bases between them. The CDR3 consists of 12 residues. Germline V lookup: CDR1 GTSNPN, CDR2 SVGIG (reference sequence). In nucleotides, the CDR3 is TGTGCCTGCAAACAGGCTTCCTACGAGCAGTACTTC. It codes for CACKQASYEQYF.

This chain connects TRBV2 to TRBJ2-2; D call uncertain. Germline V gives CDR1 SNHLY, CDR2 FYNNEI. The CDR3 loop spans 13 amino acids. Trimming shortened V by 6 bases and J by 6 bases, and 11 bases separated the two germline ends. CDR3 sequence: CASRQQPAGELFF. The CDR3, as DNA: TGTGCCAGCAGACAACAACCGGCCGGGGAGCTGTTTTTT.

The rearrangement uses TRBV5-1 and TRBJ2-7; D ambiguous. Trimming removed 3 bases at V and 2 bases at J, with 9 bases between. The CDR3 extends over 13 amino acids. CDR1 is SGHRS and CDR2 is YFSETQ in the germline V gene. The CDR3 spells CASSYIGAYEQYF. The CDR3 bases are TGCGCCAGCAGCTATATTGGTGCCTACGAGCAGTACTTC.

Concerning this clone: A much larger clone is a single base away; this may be a read error. The rearrangement uses TRBV6-6 and TRBJ1-1, with D uncertain. Germline CDR1 and CDR2: MNHNY and SVGAGI (reference sequence). V shed 2 bases and J shed 1 base, with 5 bases lying between them. The CDR3 is made up of 13 amino acids. CDR3 residues: CASSYRQNTEAFF. The CDR3 DNA follows: TGTGCCAGCAGTTACAGACAGAACACTGAAGCTTTCTTT.

The chain is built from TRBV28 and TRBJ2-5, with 7 bases matching TRBD1. From germline, CDR1 is MDHEN and CDR2 SYDVKM. Trimming cost V 6 bases and J 5 bases; bases outside gene matches: 9. The CDR3 loop spans 14 amino acids. Written as DNA, the CDR3 is TGTGCCAGCAGCCGCGACAGGGTGGCGGAGACCCAGTACTTC. Encoded protein: CASSRDRVAETQYF. The whole variable domain, filled in from reference TRBV28 and TRBJ2-5, reads DVKVTQSSRYLVKRTGEKVFLECVQDMDHENMFWYRQDPGLGLRLIYFSYDVKMKEKGDIPEGYSVSREKKERFSLILESASTNQTSMYLCASSRDRVAETQYFGPGTRLLVL.

J is TRBJ2-5 and V is TRBV11-1, with 9 bases aligning to TRBD1. The ends lost 3 bases at V and 6 bases at J; junction bases unmatched: 8. This CDR3 has 15 amino acids. Germline CDR1 is SGHAT and CDR2 is FQDESV (reference sequence). CDR3 DNA: TGTGCCAGCAGCTTGGATGGACAGGGGACACAGACCCAGTACTTC. Protein product: CASSLDGQGTQTQYF.

The rearrangement links TRBV30 to TRBJ1-4; possibly TRBD1 for D (6 bases). CDR1 is GTSNPN and CDR2 is SVGIG in the germline V gene (reference sequence). This CDR3 has 12 amino acids. Deletions cut 3 bases from V and 7 bases from J, with 9 bases between. The CDR3 spells CAWSPDSEKLFF. The CDR3 DNA sequence: TGTGCCTGGAGCCCGGACAGTGAAAAACTGTTTTTT.

This sequence joins TRBV7-9 and TRBJ2-3; maybe TRBD2 (6 bases). The CDR3 loop spans 17 amino acids. Trimming removed 6 bases at V and 2 bases at J, with 21 bases between. From germline, CDR1 is SEHNR and CDR2 FQNEAQ (reference sequence). CDR3: CASSSTRAAGDTDTQYF. Written as DNA, the CDR3 is TGTGCCAGCAGTTCCACCCGAGCAGCGGGTGACACAGATACGCAGTATTTT. Looking up the rest from reference TRBV7-9 and TRBJ2-3 gives the full variable domain: DTGVSQNPRHKITKRGQNVTFRCDPISEHNRLYWYRQTLGQGPEFLTYFQNEAQLEKSRLLSDRFSAERPKGSFSTLEIQRTEQGDSAMYLCASSSTRAAGDTDTQYFGPGTRLTVL.